The 8 T cell receptor beta chains in this list originate from one sample, sequenced in a study of shared clonotypes between healthy human individuals. Method: immunoSEQ multiplex PCR; TCRdb's copy keeps in-frame clones and lacks some. Of under 2,000,000 clones in the sample, just under 95% were seen once. Terminally differentiated effector memory CD45RA+ cells were excluded by CCR7 positive selection of CD45RO-negative cells. The sequenced sample was naive CD8+ T cells sorted from blood. Receptors originate from a man aged 18-30 years in good health.

The chain combines TRBV2 with TRBJ1-2; D call uncertain. The CDR3 spans 15 residues. Germline V gene sequence: CDR1 SNHLY, CDR2 FYNNEI. Trimming took 0 bases from V and 5 from J, leaving 13 bases between them. As DNA, the CDR3 is TGTGCCAGCAGTGAAGCGGGCGGGCGGCGGTATGGCTACACCTTC. Translating it yields CASSEAGGRRYGYTF. Filled out from reference TRBV2 and TRBJ1-2, the complete variable domain reads EPEVTQTPSHQVTQMGQEVILRCVPISNHLYFYWYRQILGQKVEFLVSFYNNEISEKSEIFDDQFSVERPDGSNFTLKIRSTKLEDSAMYFCASSEAGGRRYGYTFGSGTRLTVV.

The rearrangement uses TRBV30 and TRBJ2-2, with D possibly being TRBD2 (5 bases). This CDR3 spans 14 amino acids. CDR1 is GTSNPN, CDR2 SVGIG, per germline (reference sequence). The ends were cut back, 0 bases at V and 3 bases at J, with 8 bases in the middle. DNA for the CDR3: TGTGCCTGGAGTGTAATCGGGGACACCGGGGAGCTGTTTTTT. It yields the protein CAWSVIGDTGELFF.

The CDR3 reads CASSLGPLGAYEQYF. Here the CDR3 DNA reads TGTGCCAGCAGCTTAGGACCCTTAGGGGCGTACGAGCAGTACTTC. The rearrangement uses TRBV7-9 and TRBJ2-7; D might be TRBD1 (5 bases). The CDR3 totals 15 residues. Trimming pared 1 base from V and 4 bases from J, leaving 14 bases between. Germline V CDR1 and CDR2: SEHNR, FQNEAQ (reference sequence).

The chain joins TRBV6-5 to TRBJ2-3; D is unresolved. Deletions cut 6 bases from V and 0 bases from J, with 13 bases between. The CDR3 loop spans 15 amino acids. Germline loops: CDR1 MNHEY, CDR2 SVGAGI. The CDR3 loop is CASSHRAISTDTQYF. CDR3 sequence (DNA): TGTGCCAGCAGCCACCGGGCCATAAGCACAGATACGCAGTATTTT.

This clone showed up just once. This chain joins TRBV4-1 and TRBJ2-5; tentatively, D is TRBD1 or TRBD2 (5 bases each). V lost 2 bases to trimming and J lost 5 bases, with 9 bases between them. The CDR3 has 13 amino acids. In germline, CDR1 is MGHRA, CDR2 YSYEKL. CDR3 protein: CASSQRWGETQYF. The CDR3 DNA follows: TGCGCCAGCAGCCAACGATGGGGGGAGACCCAGTACTTC.

This chain connects TRBV2 to TRBJ1-4; D is unclear. Germline CDR1 SNHLY, CDR2 FYNNEI. The CDR3 length is 13 residues. The CDR3 loop reads CATQDQYNEKLFF. CDR3 nucleotides: TGTGCGACTCAGGACCAGTACAATGAAAAACTGTTTTTT.

The rearrangement links TRBV7-3 to TRBJ2-1, with 8 bases fitting TRBD1. The CDR3 runs 15 residues. CDR1 SGHTA and CDR2 FQGTGA come from the germline V gene. V shed 3 bases, J shed 2 bases, and the junction held 3 bases outside the gene matches. The chain's CDR3 is CASSFGQGAYNEQFF. As DNA, the CDR3 is TGTGCCAGCAGCTTTGGACAGGGCGCCTACAATGAGCAGTTCTTC.

The V gene is TRBV6-5, the J gene TRBJ1-4; no firm D call. This CDR3 is 14 amino acids long. Germline V CDR1 and CDR2: MNHEY, SVGAGI. Trimming shortened V by 6 bases and J by 5 bases, and 13 bases separated the two germline ends. The CDR3 is CASSPPQRNEKLFF. CDR3 in DNA: TGTGCCAGCAGCCCGCCCCAAAGGAATGAAAAACTGTTTTTT.